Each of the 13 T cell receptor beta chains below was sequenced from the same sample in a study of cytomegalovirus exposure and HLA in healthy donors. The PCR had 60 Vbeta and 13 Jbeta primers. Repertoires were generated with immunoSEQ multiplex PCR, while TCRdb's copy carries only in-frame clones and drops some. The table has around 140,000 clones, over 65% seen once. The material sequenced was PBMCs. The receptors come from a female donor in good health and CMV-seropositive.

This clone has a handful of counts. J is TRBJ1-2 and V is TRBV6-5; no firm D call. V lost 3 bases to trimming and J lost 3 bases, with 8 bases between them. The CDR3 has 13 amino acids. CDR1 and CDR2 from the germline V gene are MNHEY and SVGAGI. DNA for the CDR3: TGTGCCAGCAGTTATGAGGAATACTATGGCTACACCTTC. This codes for CASSYEEYYGYTF.

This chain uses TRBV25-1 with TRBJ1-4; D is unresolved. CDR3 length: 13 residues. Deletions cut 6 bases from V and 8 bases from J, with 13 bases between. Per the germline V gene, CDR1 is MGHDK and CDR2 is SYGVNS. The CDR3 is CASRGGKVEKLFF. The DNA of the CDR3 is TGTGCCAGCAGAGGAGGGAAGGTCGAAAAACTGTTTTTT.

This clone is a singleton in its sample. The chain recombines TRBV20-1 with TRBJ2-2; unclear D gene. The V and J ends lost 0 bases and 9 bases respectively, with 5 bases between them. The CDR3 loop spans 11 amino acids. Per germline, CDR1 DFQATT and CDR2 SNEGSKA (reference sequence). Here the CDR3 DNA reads TGCAGTGCTAGAGATAACTGGGAGCTGTTTTTT. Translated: CSARDNWELFF.

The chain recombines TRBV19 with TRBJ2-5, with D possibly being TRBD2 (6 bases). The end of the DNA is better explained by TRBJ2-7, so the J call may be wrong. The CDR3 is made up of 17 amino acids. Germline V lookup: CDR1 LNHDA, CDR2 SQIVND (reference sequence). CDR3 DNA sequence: TGTGCCAGTAGTATAGGGAGGGGAAATGAACGAACCTACGAGCAGTACTTC. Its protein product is CASSIGRGNERTYEQYF.

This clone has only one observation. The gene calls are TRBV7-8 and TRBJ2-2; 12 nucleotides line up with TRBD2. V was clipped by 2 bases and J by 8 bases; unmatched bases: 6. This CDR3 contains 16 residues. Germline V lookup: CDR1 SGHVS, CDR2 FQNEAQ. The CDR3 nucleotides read TGTGCCAGCAGCTTACAGACTAGCGGGGGCGGGGGGGAGCTGTTTTTT. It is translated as CASSLQTSGGGGELFF.

In DNA, the CDR3 is TGTGCCTGGAGTGGGAGGACTAGTAAAAACATTCAGTACTTC. It codes for CAWSGRTSKNIQYF. The gene calls are TRBV30 and TRBJ2-4; 7 positions match TRBD2. This CDR3 has 14 amino acids. Germline values: CDR1 GTSNPN, CDR2 SVGIG (reference sequence). Trimming took 1 base from V and 4 from J; bases not matched to a gene: 4.

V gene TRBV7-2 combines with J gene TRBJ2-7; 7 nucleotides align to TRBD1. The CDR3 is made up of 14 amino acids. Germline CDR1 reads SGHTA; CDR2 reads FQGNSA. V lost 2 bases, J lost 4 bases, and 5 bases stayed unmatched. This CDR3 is CASSLSSGGYEQYF. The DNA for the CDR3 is TGTGCCAGCAGCTTATCTTCAGGGGGTTACGAGCAGTACTTC.

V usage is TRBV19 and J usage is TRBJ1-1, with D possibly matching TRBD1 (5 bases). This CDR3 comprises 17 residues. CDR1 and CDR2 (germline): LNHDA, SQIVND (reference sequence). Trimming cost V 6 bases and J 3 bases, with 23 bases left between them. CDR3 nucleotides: TGTGCCAGTAGCCTAATCCTCAGGGTCGCTGGGGACACTGAAGCTTTCTTT. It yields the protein CASSLILRVAGDTEAFF.

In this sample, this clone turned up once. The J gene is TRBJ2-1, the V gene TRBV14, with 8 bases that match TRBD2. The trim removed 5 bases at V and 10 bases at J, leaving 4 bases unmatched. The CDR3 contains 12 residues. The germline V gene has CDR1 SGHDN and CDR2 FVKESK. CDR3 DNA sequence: TGTGCCAGCAGCAAACCTAGCGGGGAGCAGTTCTTC. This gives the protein CASSKPSGEQFF.

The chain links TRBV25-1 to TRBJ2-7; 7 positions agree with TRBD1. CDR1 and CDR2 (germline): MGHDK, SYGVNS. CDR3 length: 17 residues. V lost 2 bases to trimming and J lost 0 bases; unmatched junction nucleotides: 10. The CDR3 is CASSEKKSGQHSYEQYF. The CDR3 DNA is TGTGCCAGCAGTGAAAAGAAGTCGGGACAGCACTCCTACGAGCAGTACTTC.

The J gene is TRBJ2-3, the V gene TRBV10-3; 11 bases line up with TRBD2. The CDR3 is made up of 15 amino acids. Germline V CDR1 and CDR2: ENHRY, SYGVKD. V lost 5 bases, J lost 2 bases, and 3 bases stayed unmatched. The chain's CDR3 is CAISRLAGHTDTQYF. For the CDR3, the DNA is TGTGCCATCAGTCGACTAGCGGGGCACACAGATACGCAGTATTTT.

The CDR3 here is CASSGTGINGYTF. In DNA, the CDR3 is TGTGCCAGCAGTGGGACAGGGATCAATGGCTACACCTTC. The rearrangement links TRBV27 to TRBJ1-2; 9 positions agree with TRBD1. The junction had 4 bases not matched to a gene; V was cut back by 5 bases and J by 6 bases. Germline V gene sequence: CDR1 MNHEY, CDR2 SMNVEV (reference sequence). This CDR3 contains 13 residues.

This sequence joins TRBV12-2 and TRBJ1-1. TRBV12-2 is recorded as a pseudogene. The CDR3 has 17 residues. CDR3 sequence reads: CASRFESPTLENTEAFF. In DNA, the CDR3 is TGTGCAAGTCGCTTCGAGTCACCGACTCTGGAGAACACTGAAGCTTTCTTT.